Listed below are T cell receptor beta chains from one sample, sequenced in a study of shared clonotypes between healthy human individuals. The table came from immunoSEQ multiplex PCR; TCRdb's copy has only in-frame clones and leaves some out. The sample lists a few million clones; 93% were seen once. The sequencing input was naive CD4+ T cells from PBMCs. Receptors were obtained from a man aged 18 to 35 in good health. Some clones in this sample may be carry-over from other donors' samples. Each CDR3 is given with its conserved first and last residue. The D gene is left open where the match is weak. Clone size is not always given. Where it is, it says once, few, many or a class for expanded clones.

.,TRBJ1-1,.,TRBV11-3,CASSLAGRPYGLNTEAFF,TGTGCCAGCAGCTTAGCGGGCAGACCTTATGGGTTGAACACTGAAGCTTTCTTT
.,TRBJ1-4,.,TRBV9,CASSPRTATNEKLFF,TGTGCCAGCAGCCCAAGGACAGCAACTAATGAAAAACTGTTTTTT
.,TRBJ1-5,.,TRBV6-5,CASSNGGVSNQPQHF,TGTGCCAGCAGCAACGGGGGTGTCAGCAATCAGCCCCAGCATTTT
TRBD1,TRBJ1-1,.,TRBV7-3,CASSRRGTNTEAFF,TGTGCCAGCAGCCGCAGGGGGACGAACACTGAAGCTTTCTTT
.,TRBJ2-7,.,TRBV9,CASSVAPHPYEQYF,TGTGCCAGCAGCGTAGCTCCCCACCCCTACGAGCAGTACTTC
.,TRBJ2-2,.,TRBV18,CASSRDLPTGELFF,TGTGCCAGCTCCCGGGACCTACCCACCGGGGAGCTGTTTTTT
.,TRBJ2-5,.,TRBV5-1,CASRWTEETQYF,TGCGCCAGCAGATGGACAGAAGAGACCCAGTACTTC
TRBD1,TRBJ1-2,.,TRBV4-2,CASSQDGGGGVSGYTF,TGTGCCAGCAGCCAAGACGGGGGAGGGGGCGTATCCGGCTACACCTTC
.,TRBJ1-2,.,TRBV5-5,CASSLQGGAGGYTF,TGTGCCAGCAGCTTGCAGGGAGGGGCCGGGGGCTACACCTTC
TRBD2,TRBJ2-1,.,TRBV19,CASSTIAGTLYNEQFF,TGTGCCAGTAGTACAATAGCGGGAACCCTATACAATGAGCAGTTCTTC
.,TRBJ1-2,.,TRBV12-5,CASGLGGRNYGYTF,TGTGCTAGTGGTTTAGGGGGGCGGAACTATGGCTACACCTTC
.,TRBJ1-2,.,TRBV9,CASSPSRSAGRYGYTF,TGTGCCAGCAGCCCCTCTCGTAGTGCAGGGCGGTATGGCTACACCTTC
TRBD1,TRBJ2-2,.,TRBV5-8,CASSPGTGFIGNTGELFF,TGTGCCAGCAGCCCCGGGACAGGGTTCATTGGGAACACCGGGGAGCTGTTTTTT
TRBD2,TRBJ2-7,.,TRBV5-4,CASSLFGSGTTYEQYF,TGTGCCAGCAGCTTGTTCGGTAGCGGGACGACCTACGAGCAGTACTTC
TRBD1,TRBJ2-5,.,TRBV28,CASSGQGGEETQYF,TGTGCCAGCAGTGGACAGGGGGGCGAAGAGACCCAGTACTTC
.,TRBJ2-7,.,TRBV9,CASSVVSGSEQYF,TGTGCCAGCAGCGTAGTGAGCGGTAGCGAGCAGTACTTC
TRBD1,TRBJ2-6,.,TRBV6-5,CASGTGSAGANVLTF,TGTGCCTCAGGGACAGGGTCTGCTGGGGCCAACGTCCTGACTTTC
TRBD1,TRBJ2-3,.,TRBV6-1,CASSKGQGGSDTQYF,TGTGCCAGCAGTAAGGGACAGGGAGGATCAGATACGCAGTATTTT
.,TRBJ1-5,.,TRBV4-1,CASSQDPGGVGNQPQHF,TGCGCCAGCAGCCAAGATCCCGGGGGGGTAGGCAATCAGCCCCAGCATTTT
TRBD1,TRBJ2-3,.,TRBV7-6,CASSLGQNTDTQYF,TGTGCCAGCAGCTTGGGACAGAACACAGATACGCAGTATTTT
.,TRBJ1-2,.,TRBV6-5,CASSYVLGHGYTF,TGTGCCAGCAGTTACGTTCTAGGGCATGGCTACACCTTC
.,TRBJ2-5,.,TRBV5-1,CASSSGVETQYF,TGCGCCAGCAGCTCTGGAGTCGAGACCCAGTACTTC
.,TRBJ1-2,.,TRBV28,CASGDGYTF,TGTGCCAGCGGCGATGGCTACACCTTC
.,TRBJ2-7,.,TRBV6-5,CASRSRSRTYEQYF,TGTGCCAGCCGGAGCAGATCACGAACCTACGAGCAGTACTTC
TRBD1,TRBJ2-5,.,TRBV30,CACGQQGKETQYF,TGTGCCTGCGGGCAACAGGGGAAAGAGACCCAGTACTTC
TRBD1,TRBJ2-2,.,TRBV7-3,CASSLQATGPNTGELFF,TGTGCCAGCAGCTTACAGGCGACAGGGCCGAACACCGGGGAGCTGTTTTTT
.,TRBJ2-7,.,TRBV6-5,CASTRGSSYEQYF,TGTGCCAGCACTCGGGGAAGCTCCTACGAGCAGTACTTC
.,TRBJ2-6,.,TRBV4-2,CASSQTRVSGANVLTF,TGTGCCAGCAGCCAAACGCGGGTGTCTGGGGCCAACGTCCTGACTTTC
TRBD1,TRBJ2-3,.,TRBV27,CASSSKGQGAPHQYF,TGTGCCAGCAGTTCAAAGGGACAGGGGGCGCCCCACCAGTATTTT
.,TRBJ2-7,.,TRBV5-4,CASSFSGTSYEQYF,TGTGCCAGCAGCTTTTCTGGGACGTCCTACGAGCAGTACTTC
TRBD2,TRBJ2-7,.,TRBV5-1,CASVSEGGLAGVSEQYF,TGCGCCAGCGTATCCGAGGGGGGACTAGCGGGAGTCTCCGAGCAGTACTTC
.,TRBJ1-1,.,TRBV21-1,CASINPTKQTVSGATEAFF,TGTGCCAGCATCAACCCTACCAAGCAAACGGTGTCGGGGGCGACTGAAGCTTTCTTT
.,TRBJ2-3,.,TRBV30,CAWTATDTQYF,TGTGCCTGGACAGCTACAGATACGCAGTATTTT
.,TRBJ2-3,.,TRBV29-1,CSVVGAPTDTQYF,TGCAGCGTCGTCGGCGCTCCCACAGATACGCAGTATTTT
TRBD1,TRBJ2-3,.,TRBV9,CASSVVGDRGTDTQYF,TGTGCCAGCAGCGTAGTGGGGGACAGAGGCACAGATACGCAGTATTTT
.,TRBJ2-7,.,TRBV19,CAANRREQYF,TGTGCCGCTAATAGGAGGGAGCAGTACTTC
TRBD1,TRBJ2-2,.,TRBV7-9,CASSTTGTAISNTGELFF,TGTGCCAGCAGCACAACCGGGACAGCGATTTCGAACACCGGGGAGCTGTTTTTT
.,TRBJ1-4,.,TRBV5-6,CASSLFLGQNNEKLFF,TGTGCCAGCAGCTTGTTCTTGGGGCAGAATAATGAAAAACTGTTTTTT
TRBD1,TRBJ1-2,.,TRBV7-2,CASSLRQGYGYTF,TGTGCCAGCAGCTTACGACAGGGCTATGGCTACACCTTC
TRBD1,TRBJ2-1,.,TRBV9,CASSARGTGDNEQFF,TGTGCCAGCAGCGCTCGAGGGACAGGGGACAATGAGCAGTTCTTC
.,TRBJ2-1,.,TRBV5-1,CASSLWGARGSGYNEQFF,TGCGCCAGCAGCTTGTGGGGGGCCCGGGGTAGCGGGTACAATGAGCAGTTCTTC
TRBD2,TRBJ2-2,.,TRBV5-6,CASSLAWREGRTGELFF,TGTGCCAGCAGCTTGGCCTGGCGGGAGGGCAGAACCGGGGAGCTGTTTTTT
.,TRBJ1-1,.,TRBV29-1,CSVSGGPTEAFF,TGCAGCGTTTCGGGGGGGCCCACTGAAGCTTTCTTT
.,TRBJ2-2,.,TRBV25-1,CASIKPGPYTGELFF,TGTGCCAGCATCAAACCGGGACCTTACACCGGGGAGCTGTTTTTT
.,TRBJ2-1,.,TRBV2,CASSPSGSSSYNEQFF,TGTGCCAGCAGTCCAAGCGGGTCGAGCTCCTACAATGAGCAGTTCTTC
.,TRBJ2-3,once,TRBV5-1,CASSLDQDTQYF,TGCGCCAGCAGCTTGGACCAGGATACGCAGTATTTT
TRBD2,TRBJ2-5,.,TRBV9,CASTPQSGSWETQYF,TGTGCCAGCACTCCCCAGAGCGGGAGTTGGGAGACCCAGTACTTC
.,TRBJ2-7,.,TRBV6-1,CASTLGGSATYEQYF,TGTGCCAGCACCCTGGGGGGCAGTGCGACCTACGAGCAGTACTTC
TRBD1,TRBJ1-4,once,TRBV5-1,CASSSGTDNEKLFF,TGCGCCAGCAGCTCCGGGACAGATAATGAAAAACTGTTTTTT
TRBD1,TRBJ2-3,.,TRBV6-6,CASRPGQGRSTDTQYF,TGTGCCAGCAGACCCGGACAGGGAAGAAGCACAGATACGCAGTATTTT